These 19 T cell receptor beta chains were all obtained from the same sample, sequenced in a study of human T cells and chemical hapten exposure. One entry per CDR3 protein, called by TCRdb with MiXCR from the RACE reads. The sample gives 95,000 to 150,000 distinct CDR3 sequences, roughly an eighth of which show up once; approximately 0.92% is in the top ten. Time point specified: patch test 1, 2 weeks after DPC sensitization. Treatment meaning: therapeutic diphenylcyclopropenone sensitization with weekly scalp DPC. Sequences were derived from whole blood, sampled in connection with sensitization to the hapten diphenylcyclopropenone (DPC). The receptors originated from a man younger than 30 with alopecia areata. Some clones in this sample may be carry-over from other donors' samples.

The chain joins TRBV20-1 to TRBJ1-6; TRBD1 aligns across 7 bases. Trimming took 7 bases from V and 5 from J; bases not matched to a gene: 11. There are 15 residues in the CDR3. In germline, CDR1 is DFQATT, CDR2 SNEGSKA (reference sequence). The CDR3: CSVHMTGNHNSPLHF. CDR3 bases: TGCAGTGTGCACATGACAGGGAATCATAATTCACCCCTCCACTTT.

This clonotype was seen many times. This sequence joins TRBV20-1 and TRBJ1-1; D possibly corresponds to TRBD1 (6 bases). V was cut by 0 bases and J by 3 bases, with 20 bases left in between. This CDR3 comprises 17 residues. Germline values: CDR1 DFQATT, CDR2 SNEGSKA (reference sequence). CDR3 DNA sequence: TGCAGTGCTAGAGATATTTCGACAGGCCCCGACTACACTGAAGCTTTCTTT. This codes for CSARDISTGPDYTEAFF.

V gene TRBV18 combines with J gene TRBJ1-1, with unresolved D. The germline CDR1 and CDR2 sequences are KGHSH and LQKENI. CDR3 size: 19 residues. V lost 0 bases and J lost 2, with 22 bases in between. The CDR3 DNA is TGTGCCAGCTCACCACCGGACGGTCAAAGGGTACGGCGCAACACTGAAGCTTTCTTT. As protein: CASSPPDGQRVRRNTEAFF. The full variable domain, with the rest looked up from reference TRBV18 and TRBJ1-1, is NAGVMQNPRHLVRRRGQEARLRCSPMKGHSHVYWYRQLPEEGLKFMVYLQKENIIDESGMPKERFSAEFPKEGPSILRIQQVVRGDSAAYFCASSPPDGQRVRRNTEAFFGQGTRLTVV.

This clonotype was observed a handful of times. This chain connects TRBV6-2 or TRBV6-3 to TRBJ1-2; D may be TRBD1 (5 bases). The CDR3 length is 16 residues. Germline CDR1 and CDR2: MNHEY and SVGEGT. Trimming removed 2 bases at V and 0 bases at J, with 13 bases between. CDR3 loop: CASSYAGLGANYGYTF. CDR3 coding DNA: TGTGCCAGCAGTTACGCCGGGCTGGGGGCTAACTATGGCTACACCTTC.

The chain joins TRBV6-2 or TRBV6-3 to TRBJ2-5, with 7 bases identical to TRBD1. Trimming took 6 bases from V and 3 from J; bases not matched to a gene: 1. Germline V CDR1 and CDR2: MNHEY, SVGEGT. The CDR3 is 12 amino acids. The CDR3 sequence: CASSGQEETQYF. Written as DNA, the CDR3 is TGTGCCAGCAGCGGACAGGAAGAGACCCAGTACTTC.

This clonotype was detected a few times. V usage is TRBV6-5 and J usage is TRBJ1-5; D gene unclear. V was cut by 3 bases and J by 3 bases, with 6 bases left in between. Germline V gene data show CDR1 as MNHEY and CDR2 as SVGAGI. The CDR3 extends over 13 amino acids. CDR3 nucleotide sequence: TGTGCCAGCAGTTATAAGGTCAATCAGCCCCAGCATTTT. Protein product: CASSYKVNQPQHF.

The chain carries TRBV4-3 and TRBJ2-3; a possible D gene is TRBD1 (6 bases). Deletions cut 0 bases from V and 7 bases from J, with 14 bases between. The CDR3 runs to 15 residues. Germline-derived CDR1 and CDR2 are LGHNA and YSLEER. The CDR3 is CASSQDRQVAYTQYF. The CDR3 DNA reads TGCGCCAGCAGCCAAGATCGACAGGTGGCGTATACGCAGTATTTT.

This chain connects TRBV5-6 to TRBJ2-7; D remains unclear. V shed 2 bases and J shed 0 bases, with 12 bases lying between them. The CDR3 is 15 amino acids. Germline CDR1 reads SGHDT; CDR2 reads YYEEEE. Here the CDR3 reads CASSFGRRSSYEQYF. The CDR3 bases are TGTGCCAGCAGCTTCGGTCGCCGGTCCTCCTACGAGCAGTACTTC. Filled out from reference TRBV5-6 and TRBJ2-7, the complete variable domain reads DAGVTQSPTHLIKTRGQQVTLRCSPKSGHDTVSWYQQALGQGPQFIFQYYEEEERQRGNFPDRFSGHQFPNYSSELNVNALLLGDSALYLCASSFGRRSSYEQYFGPGTRLTVT.

This clonotype was seen ten or more times. V and J are TRBV5-3 and TRBJ1-4; D gene unclear. TRBV5-3 is noted as an ORF with a role that remains uncertain. The V end was cut by 3 bases, the J end by 3 bases, with 24 bases between. This CDR3 has 19 amino acids. CDR3 region: CARSSPVHIPMEANEKLFF. Written as DNA, the CDR3 is TGTGCCAGAAGCTCCCCGGTGCACATTCCTATGGAGGCTAATGAAAAACTGTTTTTT.

The chain couples TRBV13 to TRBJ2-2; TRBD2 aligns across 7 bases. V was clipped by 5 bases and J by 1 base; unmatched bases: 7. In germline, CDR1 is PRHDT, CDR2 FYEKMQ (reference sequence). This CDR3 is 16 amino acids long. DNA for the CDR3: TGTGCCAGCAGCCGCTTGCAGCGGGGGAACACCGGGGAGCTGTTTTTT. This gives the protein CASSRLQRGNTGELFF.

The sample holds a few counts of this clonotype. The V gene is TRBV11-2, the J gene TRBJ1-1; D not resolved. Germline V gene lookup returns CDR1 SGHAT and CDR2 FQNNGV. Trimming took off 1 base at V and 4 bases at J, with 13 bases between the two ends. This CDR3 has 15 residues. CDR3 sequence (DNA): TGTGCCAGCAGCTTAGCCTTTGGGGTGGCCACTGAAGCTTTCTTT. It translates to CASSLAFGVATEAFF.

V is TRBV7-7 and J is TRBJ2-3; D gene uncertain. The CDR3 contains 12 residues. Germline values: CDR1 SSHAT, CDR2 FNYEAQ (reference sequence). Deletions cut 5 bases from V and 5 bases from J, with 8 bases between. CDR3 DNA: TGTGCCAGCAGCCCAGACGGAGATACGCAGTATTTT. Translated, it gives CASSPDGDTQYF.

The chain employs TRBV6-2 or TRBV6-3 and TRBJ2-4, with D maybe TRBD1 (5 bases). This CDR3 spans 16 amino acids. CDR1 is MNHEY, CDR2 SVGEGT, per germline. Trimming removed 6 bases at V and 1 base at J, with 16 bases between. This chain's CDR3 is CASSQIDRLAKNIQYF. The CDR3 DNA follows: TGTGCCAGCAGCCAAATCGACAGACTGGCCAAAAACATTCAGTACTTC.

The chain joins TRBV7-9 to TRBJ2-7; no definite D call. This CDR3 has 14 residues. Trimming shortened V by 1 base and J by 3 bases, and 10 bases separated the two germline ends. The V gene's germline CDR1 is SEHNR and CDR2 FQNEAQ (reference sequence). In nucleotides, the CDR3 is TGTGCCAGCAGCTTAGGGGCTCGTGTCTACGAGCAGTACGTC. Translation: CASSLGARVYEQYV.

The V call is TRBV6-5, the J call TRBJ2-1, with D uncertain. CDR1 is MNHEY and CDR2 is SVGAGI in the germline V gene. The germline V and J ends were trimmed by 5 bases and 13 bases, with 18 bases remaining between them. The CDR3 length is 13 residues. CDR3 loop: CASSPRTAGDQFF. The CDR3 DNA sequence: TGTGCCAGCAGTCCCCGGACCGCCGGAGATCAGTTCTTC.

The CDR3 DNA follows: TGTGCCAGCAGCCCAGATAGAGGATACTATGGCTACACCTTC. This translates into CASSPDRGYYGYTF. V and J are TRBV12-3 or TRBV12-4 and TRBJ1-2; no firm D call. Trimming shortened V by 6 bases and J by 3 bases, and 14 bases separated the two germline ends. The CDR3 contains 14 residues.

A few counts support this clonotype. The chain recombines TRBV7-9 with TRBJ2-7, with TRBD2 identical over 7 bases. The CDR3 is 15 residues long. From germline, CDR1 is SEHNR and CDR2 FQNEAQ (reference sequence). The ends lost 1 base at V and 1 base at J; junction bases unmatched: 4. The CDR3 loop reads CASSLETSVSYEQYF. DNA for the CDR3: TGTGCCAGCAGCTTAGAAACTAGCGTATCCTACGAGCAGTACTTC.

This clonotype was seen more than once but under ten times. This chain links TRBV7-6 with TRBJ1-5, with TRBD1 identical over 7 bases. Germline CDR1 SGHVS, CDR2 FNYEAQ. This CDR3 has 15 amino acids. Losses at the gene ends were 5 bases for V and 4 bases for J; bases not matched to a gene: 8. The chain's CDR3 is CASSKSDRVNQPQHF. CDR3 in DNA: TGTGCCAGCAGCAAATCAGACAGGGTAAATCAGCCCCAGCATTTT.

This clonotype was counted a few times. The gene calls are TRBV7-3 and TRBJ2-7, with 8 positions matching TRBD2. Per germline, CDR1 SGHTA and CDR2 FQGTGA. The J segment lost 7 bases and the V segment lost 5 bases, leaving 10 bases of the junction unmatched. The CDR3 loop spans 14 amino acids. DNA of the CDR3: TGTGCCAGCAGCCCCACGGGGGGGGCTGGAGAGCAGTACTTC. This translates into CASSPTGGAGEQYF. The variable domain in full, with the rest retrieved from reference TRBV7-3 and TRBJ2-7, is GAGVSQTPSNKVTEKGKYVELRCDPISGHTALYWYRQSLGQGPEFLIYFQGTGAADDSGLPNDRFFAVRPEGSVSTLKIQRTERGDSAVYLCASSPTGGAGEQYFGPGTRLTVT.